This T cell receptor (beta chain) was profiled in a study of blood T cell repertoires in COVID-19. Whole-study context: Acute-phase and convalescent COVID-19 samples originated in the United States, Italy and Spain. In each case, the material was cDNA or gDNA derived from T cells, B-cell-depleted T cells, or PBMCs.

The CDR3 length is 16 residues. Germline CDR1 and CDR2: LGHDT and YNNKEL (reference sequence). V gave up 1 base and J gave up 2 bases, with 13 bases separating them. Clinical histories supplied by participants themselves formed the basis of cohort assignment. Method: immunoSEQ multiplex PCR; TCRdb's copy keeps in-frame clones and lacks some. The table records about 300,000 clones, approximately 84% of them present only once. Specimen: PBMCs or T cells enriched from blood (not recorded which). The TCR originated in a man between 25 and 39 years old who had recovered from COVID-19. The chain joins TRBV3-1 (or the pseudogene TRBV3-2) to TRBJ2-3, with D possibly TRBD2 on 6 matching bases. The CDR3 nucleotides read TGTGCCAGCAGCCAAGGTGCGGGAAGCCTCACAGATACGCAGTATTTT. It is translated as CASSQGAGSLTDTQYF.